The 18 T cell receptor beta chains given below trace back to one sample, sequenced in a study of shared clonotypes between healthy human individuals. Libraries were prepared by immunoSEQ multiplex PCR; TCRdb keeps only in-frame clonotypes and omits some of them. The table lists approximately 2,000,000 clones, about 90% of them singletons. The source material was naive CD4+ T cells from PBMCs. Subset meaning: CD45RA+ positively selected. The source of these receptors is a man aged 18-30 years in good health. Some clones in this sample may be carry-over from other donors' samples.

This chain joins TRBV6-5 and TRBJ2-5; D may be TRBD1 (6 bases). Per germline, CDR1 MNHEY and CDR2 SVGAGI. V shed 6 bases and J shed 5 bases, with 19 bases lying between them. The length of the CDR3 is 15 residues. Here the CDR3 reads CASRSSRGRTETQYF. DNA for the CDR3: TGTGCCAGCAGATCCTCCAGGGGTAGGACGGAGACCCAGTACTTC.

The chain employs TRBV11-3 and TRBJ2-5, with a tentative D call TRBD2 (5 bases). This CDR3 has 13 amino acids. CDR1 is SGHNT and CDR2 is YENEEA in the germline V gene. The germline V and J ends were trimmed by 5 bases and 2 bases, with 9 bases remaining between them. CDR3: CASSTDWQETQYF. DNA of the CDR3: TGTGCCAGCAGCACGGACTGGCAAGAGACCCAGTACTTC.

This chain joins TRBV28 and TRBJ2-2; 11 nucleotides line up with TRBD2. The CDR3 is 16 residues long. CDR1 and CDR2 from the germline V gene are MDHEN and SYDVKM. V was clipped by 5 bases and J by 5 bases; unmatched bases: 7. CDR3 DNA: TGTGCCAGCAGTAACCCGGGACTAGCGGAAACCGGGGAGCTGTTTTTT. Amino acids: CASSNPGLAETGELFF. The full variable domain, its missing parts supplied by reference TRBV28 and TRBJ2-2, is DVKVTQSSRYLVKRTGEKVFLECVQDMDHENMFWYRQDPGLGLRLIYFSYDVKMKEKGDIPEGYSVSREKKERFSLILESASTNQTSMYLCASSNPGLAETGELFFGEGSRLTVL.

The chain joins TRBV29-1 to TRBJ2-5; D may match TRBD1 or TRBD2 (6 bases each). The last part of the DNA fits TRBJ2-7 better; the J call may be wrong. The CDR3 runs to 12 residues. Germline values: CDR1 SQVTM, CDR2 ANQGSEA. This CDR3 reads CSVAGATYEQYF. In nucleotides, the CDR3 is TGCAGCGTTGCGGGGGCCACCTACGAGCAGTACTTC.

This clone was picked up one time. The V call is TRBV11-2, the J call TRBJ2-6, with D maybe TRBD1 (6 bases). Germline CDR1 reads SGHAT; CDR2 reads FQNNGV. Between the trimmed V and J ends, which lost 3 bases and 0 bases, there was a span of 6 bases. The CDR3 covers 15 residues. CDR3 protein: CASSLTGSGANVLTF. DNA for the CDR3: TGTGCCAGCAGCTTGACAGGCTCTGGGGCCAACGTCCTGACTTTC.

CDR3 DNA: TGTGCCAGCACTCTCTTCGGACAGGGGGCTGACGAGCAGTACTTC. Translating it yields CASTLFGQGADEQYF. This chain joins TRBV7-2 and TRBJ2-7; 11 bases align to TRBD1. V trimming: 7 bases; J trimming: 5 bases; junction bases outside the gene matches: 10. This CDR3 is 15 amino acids long. CDR1 and CDR2 from the germline V gene are SGHTA and FQGNSA. Drawing the rest from reference TRBV7-2 and TRBJ2-7, the complete variable domain is GAGVSQSPSNKVTEKGKDVELRCDPISGHTALYWYRQSLGQGLEFLIYFQGNSAPDKSGLPSDRFSAERTGGSVSTLTIQRTQQEDSAVYLCASTLFGQGADEQYFGPGTRLTVT.

The chain has TRBV9 and TRBJ1-4; 7 nucleotides match TRBD1. With 1 base clipped from V and 5 bases from J, the junction kept 2 bases outside the gene matches. This CDR3 contains 14 residues. The germline V gene has CDR1 SGDLS and CDR2 YYNGEE. The chain's CDR3 is CASSVSGGNEKLFF. The CDR3 DNA reads TGTGCCAGCAGCGTATCAGGGGGGAATGAAAAACTGTTTTTT.

This clone was found once. This chain connects TRBV19 to TRBJ2-2; 8 nucleotides line up with TRBD1. The CDR3 loop spans 15 amino acids. Germline V gives CDR1 LNHDA, CDR2 SQIVND (reference sequence). J was trimmed by 2 bases and V by 7 bases; bases with no gene match: 6. CDR3 in DNA: TGTGCCAGTAACCGACAGGGGATAAACACCGGGGAGCTGTTTTTT. It specifies CASNRQGINTGELFF.

The rearrangement joins TRBV7-2 to TRBJ2-3; D is unclear. Per germline, CDR1 SGHTA and CDR2 FQGNSA. The V end lost 1 base, the J end lost 0 bases, and 2 bases lay between the germline ends. This CDR3 is 13 amino acids long. CDR3 nucleotides: TGTGCCAGCAGCTTAGACAGCACAGATACGCAGTATTTT. This sequence encodes CASSLDSTDTQYF.

The rearrangement joins TRBV7-2 to TRBJ2-1; D might be TRBD1 or TRBD2, each matching 6 bases. Germline assignment: CDR1 SGHTA and CDR2 FQGNSA. CDR3 size: 13 residues. V lost 0 bases and J lost 10, with 10 bases in between. CDR3 nucleotide sequence: TGTGCCAGCAGCTTAGCGGGGGGCATCGAGCAGTTCTTC. Translation gives CASSLAGGIEQFF.

The chain joins TRBV29-1 to TRBJ1-2; D remains ambiguous. The germline V and J ends were trimmed by 6 bases and 10 bases, with 15 bases remaining between them. Germline CDR1 and CDR2: SQVTM and ANQGSEA. The CDR3 spans 11 residues. The CDR3 DNA reads TGCAGCGTAAACGACGCTGGTGCCTACACCTTC. This codes for CSVNDAGAYTF.

The chain couples TRBV28 to TRBJ2-7; 9 positions agree with TRBD1. Germline values: CDR1 MDHEN, CDR2 SYDVKM. V lost 6 bases to trimming and J lost 2 bases; unmatched junction nucleotides: 5. The CDR3 runs 14 residues. DNA for the CDR3: TGTGCCAGCAGGGGGACAGGGTTCCCCTACGAGCAGTACTTC. It encodes CASRGTGFPYEQYF.

The CDR3 nucleotides are TGTGCCAGCTCACCACTCTCATATGTAACAGGGGGTACCTACACCTTC. Its protein product is CASSPLSYVTGGTYTF. This sequence joins TRBV18 and TRBJ1-2; 8 bases align to TRBD1. This CDR3 is 16 amino acids long. Germline CDR1 KGHSH, CDR2 LQKENI. The trim removed 1 base at V and 10 bases at J, leaving 14 bases unmatched.

The V and J genes are TRBV5-6 and TRBJ1-4; no clear D. This CDR3 is built from 16 residues. V gave up 4 bases and J gave up 5 bases, with 18 bases separating them. CDR1 and CDR2 from the germline V gene are SGHDT and YYEEEE. Here the CDR3 DNA reads TGTGCCAGCAGCGCCTCACTCCGGACCCTAAATGAAAAACTGTTTTTT. This encodes CASSASLRTLNEKLFF.

The chain joins TRBV2 to TRBJ2-7; D call uncertain. The germline gives CDR1 SNHLY, CDR2 FYNNEI. V lost 3 bases, J lost 5 bases, and 20 bases lay in between. The CDR3 has 16 amino acids. Written as DNA, the CDR3 is TGTGCCAGCAGTGAGGCAGAAAGGCGTGGGGTCGACGAGCAGTACTTC. It translates to CASSEAERRGVDEQYF. Supplemented by reference TRBV2 and TRBJ2-7, the full variable domain reads EPEVTQTPSHQVTQMGQEVILRCVPISNHLYFYWYRQILGQKVEFLVSFYNNEISEKSEIFDDQFSVERPDGSNFTLKIRSTKLEDSAMYFCASSEAERRGVDEQYFGPGTRLTVT.

The rearrangement joins TRBV5-1 to TRBJ2-3, with TRBD1 matching 7 bases. V lost 6 bases and J lost 2; bases outside the gene matches: 9. Germline values: CDR1 SGHRS, CDR2 YFSETQ. This CDR3 has 15 amino acids. CDR3 DNA: TGCGCCAGCAACAACAGGGGTAATCCCACAGATACGCAGTATTTT. Its translation is CASNNRGNPTDTQYF.

V usage is TRBV5-1 and J usage is TRBJ2-7; 8 bases are shared with TRBD2. The CDR3 is 16 residues long. CDR1 and CDR2 (germline): SGHRS, YFSETQ. V was pared by 6 bases and J by 1 base, with 12 bases of the junction left unmatched. The DNA for the CDR3 is TGCGCCAGCACCACGGGAGGGGTCCTAACGTCCTACGAGCAGTACTTC. As protein: CASTTGGVLTSYEQYF. The full variable domain, with the rest looked up from reference TRBV5-1 and TRBJ2-7, is KAGVTQTPRYLIKTRGQQVTLSCSPISGHRSVSWYQQTPGQGLQFLFEYFSETQRNKGNFPGRFSGRQFSNSRSEMNVSTLELGDSALYLCASTTGGVLTSYEQYFGPGTRLTVT.

This clone came up a few times. The chain joins TRBV4-1 to TRBJ1-3; possible D gene TRBD1, 6 bases. V dropped 3 bases and J dropped 0 bases, with 15 bases sitting between them. In germline, CDR1 is MGHRA, CDR2 YSYEKL. The CDR3 covers 17 residues. The CDR3: CASSHGGGPSSGNTIYF. CDR3 nucleotide sequence: TGCGCCAGCAGCCATGGCGGGGGCCCGAGCTCTGGAAACACCATATATTTT.